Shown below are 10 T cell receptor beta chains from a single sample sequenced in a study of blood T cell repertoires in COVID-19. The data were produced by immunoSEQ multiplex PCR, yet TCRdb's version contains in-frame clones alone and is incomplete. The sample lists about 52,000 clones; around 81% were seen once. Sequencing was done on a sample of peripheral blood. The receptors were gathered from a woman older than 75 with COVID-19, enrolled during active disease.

For the CDR3, the DNA is TGTGCCAGCTCACTGCAGGGGTACCAAGAGACCCAGTACTTC. It specifies CASSLQGYQETQYF. The chain recombines TRBV18 with TRBJ2-5; a possible D gene is TRBD1 (6 bases). The CDR3 contains 14 residues. From germline, CDR1 is KGHSH and CDR2 LQKENI. The V gene lost 4 bases and the J gene lost 0 bases, with 9 bases spanning the gap.

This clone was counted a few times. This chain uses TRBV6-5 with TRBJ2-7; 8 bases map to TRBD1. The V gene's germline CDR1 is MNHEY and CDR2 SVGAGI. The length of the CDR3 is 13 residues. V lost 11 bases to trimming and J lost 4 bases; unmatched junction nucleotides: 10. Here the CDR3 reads CALRPQGVYEQYF. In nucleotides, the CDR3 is TGTGCCCTACGCCCACAGGGGGTTTACGAGCAGTACTTC.

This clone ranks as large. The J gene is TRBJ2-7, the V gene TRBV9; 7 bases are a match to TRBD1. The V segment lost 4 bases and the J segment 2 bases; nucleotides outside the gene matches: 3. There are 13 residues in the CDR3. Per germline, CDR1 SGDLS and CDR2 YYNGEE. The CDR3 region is CASSRDRAYEQYF. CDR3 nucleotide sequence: TGTGCCAGCAGCCGGGACAGAGCCTACGAGCAGTACTTC.

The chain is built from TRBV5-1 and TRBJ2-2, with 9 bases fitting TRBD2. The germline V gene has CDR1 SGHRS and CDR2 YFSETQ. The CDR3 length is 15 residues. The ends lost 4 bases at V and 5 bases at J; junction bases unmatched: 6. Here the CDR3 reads CASSPRTSETGELFF. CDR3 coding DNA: TGCGCCAGCAGCCCCAGGACTAGCGAGACCGGGGAGCTGTTTTTT.

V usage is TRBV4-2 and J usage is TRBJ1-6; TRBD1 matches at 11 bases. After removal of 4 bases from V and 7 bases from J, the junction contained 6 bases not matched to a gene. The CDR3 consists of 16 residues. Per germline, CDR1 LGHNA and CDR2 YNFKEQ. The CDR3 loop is CASSLSRDRGNSPLHF. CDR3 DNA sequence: TGTGCCAGCAGCCTATCAAGGGACAGGGGGAATTCACCCCTCCACTTT.

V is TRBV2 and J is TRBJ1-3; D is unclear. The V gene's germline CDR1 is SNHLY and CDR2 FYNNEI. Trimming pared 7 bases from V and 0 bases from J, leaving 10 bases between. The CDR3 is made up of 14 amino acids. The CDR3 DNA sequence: TGTGCCAGCACCCGACAATTCTCTGGAAACACCATATATTTT. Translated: CASTRQFSGNTIYF.

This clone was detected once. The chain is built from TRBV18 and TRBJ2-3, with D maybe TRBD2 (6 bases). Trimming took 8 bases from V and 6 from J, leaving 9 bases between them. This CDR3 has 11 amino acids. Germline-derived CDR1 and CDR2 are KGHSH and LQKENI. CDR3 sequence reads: CASRAGDTQYF. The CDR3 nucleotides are TGTGCCAGCCGCGCGGGGGATACGCAGTATTTT. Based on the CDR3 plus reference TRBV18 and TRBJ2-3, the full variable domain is NAGVMQNPRHLVRRRGQEARLRCSPMKGHSHVYWYRQLPEEGLKFMVYLQKENIIDESGMPKERFSAEFPKEGPSILRIQQVVRGDSAAYFCASRAGDTQYFGPGTRLTVL.

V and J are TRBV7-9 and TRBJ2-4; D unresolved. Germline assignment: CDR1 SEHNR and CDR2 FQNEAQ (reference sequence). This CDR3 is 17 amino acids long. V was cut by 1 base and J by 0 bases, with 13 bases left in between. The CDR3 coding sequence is TGTGCCAGCAGCTTAGATGGTACAGCCCTAGCCAAAAACATTCAGTACTTC. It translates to CASSLDGTALAKNIQYF.

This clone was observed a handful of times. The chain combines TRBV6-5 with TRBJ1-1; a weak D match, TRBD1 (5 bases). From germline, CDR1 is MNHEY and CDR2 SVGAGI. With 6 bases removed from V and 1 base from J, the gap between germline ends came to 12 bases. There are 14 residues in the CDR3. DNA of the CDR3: TGTGCCAGCAGGCACCCGCAGGGGAACACTGAAGCTTTCTTT. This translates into CASRHPQGNTEAFF.

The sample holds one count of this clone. CDR3 sequence (DNA): TGCAGCGTTGTTTGGGGCCCGGAGGCTTTCTTT. Translated, it gives CSVVWGPEAFF. The J gene is TRBJ1-1, the V gene TRBV29-1; TRBD1 might be the D (5 bases). The CDR3 loop spans 11 amino acids. V was cut by 4 bases and J by 11 bases, with 14 bases left in between. Germline loops: CDR1 SQVTM, CDR2 ANQGSEA.